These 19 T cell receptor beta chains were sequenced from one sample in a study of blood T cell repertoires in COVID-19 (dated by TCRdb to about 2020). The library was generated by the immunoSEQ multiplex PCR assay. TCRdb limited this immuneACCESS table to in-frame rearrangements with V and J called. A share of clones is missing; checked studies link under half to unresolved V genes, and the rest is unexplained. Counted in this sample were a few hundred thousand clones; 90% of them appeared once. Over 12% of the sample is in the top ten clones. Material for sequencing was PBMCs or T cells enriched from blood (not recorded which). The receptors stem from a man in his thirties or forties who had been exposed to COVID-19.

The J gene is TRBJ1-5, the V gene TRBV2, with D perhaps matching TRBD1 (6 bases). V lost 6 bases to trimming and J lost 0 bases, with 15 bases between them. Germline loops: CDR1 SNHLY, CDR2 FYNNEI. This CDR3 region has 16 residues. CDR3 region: CASSQDSSYSNQPQHF. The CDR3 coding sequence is TGTGCCAGCAGCCAGGACAGCAGTTATAGCAATCAGCCCCAGCATTTT. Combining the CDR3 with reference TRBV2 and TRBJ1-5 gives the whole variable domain EPEVTQTPSHQVTQMGQEVILRCVPISNHLYFYWYRQILGQKVEFLVSFYNNEISEKSEIFDDQFSVERPDGSNFTLKIRSTKLEDSAMYFCASSQDSSYSNQPQHFGDGTRLSIL.

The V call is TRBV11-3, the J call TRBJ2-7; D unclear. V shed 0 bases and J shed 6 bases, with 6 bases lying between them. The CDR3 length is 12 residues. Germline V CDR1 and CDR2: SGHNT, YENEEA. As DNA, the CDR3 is TGTGCCAGCAGCTTAGACAGTGGCGAGCAGTACTTC. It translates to CASSLDSGEQYF.

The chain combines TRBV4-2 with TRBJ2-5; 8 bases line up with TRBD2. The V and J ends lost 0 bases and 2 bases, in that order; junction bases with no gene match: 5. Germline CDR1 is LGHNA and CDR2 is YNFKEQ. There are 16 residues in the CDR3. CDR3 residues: CASSQDHTGGQETQYF. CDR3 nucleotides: TGTGCCAGCAGCCAAGATCACACGGGGGGGCAAGAGACCCAGTACTTC.

CDR3 coding DNA: TGTGCCAGCAGTTACCGTGCGACAGGGGAGTATGGCTACACCTTC. This sequence encodes CASSYRATGEYGYTF. This chain joins TRBV6-5 and TRBJ1-2; TRBD1 matches at 8 bases. Germline CDR1 reads MNHEY; CDR2 reads SVGAGI. V lost 2 bases to trimming and J lost 5 bases; unmatched junction nucleotides: 7. The CDR3 extends over 15 amino acids.

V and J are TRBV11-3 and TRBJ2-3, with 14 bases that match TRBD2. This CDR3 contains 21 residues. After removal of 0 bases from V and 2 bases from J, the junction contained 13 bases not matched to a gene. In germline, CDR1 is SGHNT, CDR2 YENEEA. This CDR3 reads CASSLESWRLAGGQPTDTQYF. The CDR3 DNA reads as TGTGCCAGCAGCTTAGAGAGCTGGAGACTAGCGGGGGGGCAACCCACAGATACGCAGTATTTT.

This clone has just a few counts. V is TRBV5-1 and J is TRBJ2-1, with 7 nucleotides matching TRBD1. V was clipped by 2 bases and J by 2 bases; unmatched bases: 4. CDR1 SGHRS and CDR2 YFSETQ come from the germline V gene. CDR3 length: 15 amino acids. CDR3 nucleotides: TGCGCCAGCAGCTTAGACAGGGAACCCTACAATGAGCAGTTCTTC. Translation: CASSLDREPYNEQFF.

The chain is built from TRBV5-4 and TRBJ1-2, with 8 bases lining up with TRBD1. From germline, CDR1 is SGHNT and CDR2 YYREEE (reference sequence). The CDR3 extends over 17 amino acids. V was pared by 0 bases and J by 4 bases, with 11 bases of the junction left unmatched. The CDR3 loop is CASSLGRTTGVVYGYTF. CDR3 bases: TGTGCCAGCAGCTTGGGGCGAACGACAGGGGTGGTCTATGGCTACACCTTC.

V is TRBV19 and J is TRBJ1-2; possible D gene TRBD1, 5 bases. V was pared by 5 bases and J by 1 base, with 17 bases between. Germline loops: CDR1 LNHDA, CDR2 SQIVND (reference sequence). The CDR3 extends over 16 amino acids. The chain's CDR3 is CASSPDLLGVNYGYTF. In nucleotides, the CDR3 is TGTGCCAGTAGTCCAGACTTATTAGGGGTTAACTATGGCTACACCTTC.

The CDR3 coding sequence is TGTGCCAGCAGCCGAGATACAGGGTTGGATGAGCAGTTCTTC. Translated, it gives CASSRDTGLDEQFF. This chain connects TRBV7-7 to TRBJ2-1; TRBD1 is a possible D gene (6 bases). The ends were cut back, 5 bases at V and 8 bases at J, with 16 bases in the middle. There are 14 residues in the CDR3. Germline V lookup: CDR1 SSHAT, CDR2 FNYEAQ (reference sequence).

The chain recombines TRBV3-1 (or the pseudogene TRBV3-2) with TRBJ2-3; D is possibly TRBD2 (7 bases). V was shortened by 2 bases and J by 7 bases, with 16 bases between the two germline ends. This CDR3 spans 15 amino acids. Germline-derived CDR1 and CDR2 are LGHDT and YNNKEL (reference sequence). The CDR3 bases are TGTGCCAGCAGCCAACAAAGGGGGGGGGCGTATACGCAGTATTTT. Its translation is CASSQQRGGAYTQYF.

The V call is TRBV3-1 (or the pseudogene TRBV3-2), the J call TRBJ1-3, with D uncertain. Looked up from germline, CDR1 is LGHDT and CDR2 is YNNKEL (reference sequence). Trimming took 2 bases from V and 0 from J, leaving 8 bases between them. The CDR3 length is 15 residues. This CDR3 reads CASSQQTSSGNTIYF. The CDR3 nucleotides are TGTGCCAGCAGCCAACAAACAAGCTCTGGAAACACCATATATTTT.

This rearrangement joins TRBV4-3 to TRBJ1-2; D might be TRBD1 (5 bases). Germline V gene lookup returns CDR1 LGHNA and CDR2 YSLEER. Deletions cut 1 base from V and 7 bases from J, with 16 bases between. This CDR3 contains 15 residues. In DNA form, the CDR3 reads TGCGCCAGCAGCCAAGTTTTCGGCAATAGGGGTGGCTACACCTTC. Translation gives CASSQVFGNRGGYTF.

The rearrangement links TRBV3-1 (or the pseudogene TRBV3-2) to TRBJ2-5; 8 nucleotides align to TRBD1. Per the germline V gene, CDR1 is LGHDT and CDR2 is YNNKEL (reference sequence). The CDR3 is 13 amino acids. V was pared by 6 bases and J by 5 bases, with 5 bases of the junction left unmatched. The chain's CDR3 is CASRRTGRETQYF. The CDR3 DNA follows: TGTGCCAGCAGGAGGACAGGGAGGGAGACCCAGTACTTC.

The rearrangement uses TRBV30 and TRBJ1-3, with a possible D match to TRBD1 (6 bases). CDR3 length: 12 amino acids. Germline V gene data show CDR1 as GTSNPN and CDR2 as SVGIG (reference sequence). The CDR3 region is CATRTAGNTIYF. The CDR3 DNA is TGTGCGACGAGGACAGCTGGAAACACCATATATTTT.

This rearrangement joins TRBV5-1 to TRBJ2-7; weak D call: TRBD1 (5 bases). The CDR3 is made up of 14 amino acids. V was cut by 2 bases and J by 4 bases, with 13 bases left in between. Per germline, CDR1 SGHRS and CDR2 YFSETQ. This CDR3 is CASSLGGADYEQYF. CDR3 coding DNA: TGCGCCAGCAGCTTAGGTGGGGCCGATTACGAGCAGTACTTC.

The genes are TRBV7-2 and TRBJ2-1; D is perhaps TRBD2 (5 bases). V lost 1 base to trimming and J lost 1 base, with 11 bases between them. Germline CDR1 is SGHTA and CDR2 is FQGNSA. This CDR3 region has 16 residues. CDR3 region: CASSLVLPGSYNEQFF. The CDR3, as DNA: TGTGCCAGCAGCTTAGTACTCCCGGGGTCCTACAATGAGCAGTTCTTC.

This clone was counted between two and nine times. The CDR3 sequence: CASSQGLQGVGNQPQHF. The CDR3 bases are TGTGCCAGCAGCCAAGGGTTACAGGGGGTTGGCAATCAGCCCCAGCATTTT. V and J are TRBV3-1 (or the pseudogene TRBV3-2) and TRBJ1-5; TRBD1 agrees at 8 bases. From germline, CDR1 is LGHDT and CDR2 YNNKEL (reference sequence). J was trimmed by 2 bases and V by 1 base; bases with no gene match: 7. The CDR3 loop spans 17 amino acids.

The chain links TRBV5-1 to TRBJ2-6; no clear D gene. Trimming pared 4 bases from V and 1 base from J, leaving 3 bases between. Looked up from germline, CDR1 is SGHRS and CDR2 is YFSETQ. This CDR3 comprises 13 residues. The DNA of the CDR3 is TGCGCCAGCAGCCCTTCTGGGGCCAACGTCCTGACTTTC. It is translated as CASSPSGANVLTF.

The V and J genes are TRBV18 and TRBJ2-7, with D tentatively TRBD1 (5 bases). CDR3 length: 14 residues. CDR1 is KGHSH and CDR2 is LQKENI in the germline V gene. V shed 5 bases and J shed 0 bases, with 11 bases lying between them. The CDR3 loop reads CASSTRQNSYEQYF. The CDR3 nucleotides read TGTGCCAGCTCAACTCGACAGAACTCCTACGAGCAGTACTTC.